These 21 T cell receptor beta chains were all obtained from the same sample, sequenced in a study of blood T cell repertoires in COVID-19. Repertoires were generated with immunoSEQ multiplex PCR, while TCRdb's copy carries only in-frame clones and drops some. This sample has under 350,000 clones, with around 86% found just once. Sequenced material: peripheral blood. These receptor sequences come from a man aged 50-60 years with acute or convalescent COVID-19.

The chain employs TRBV14 and TRBJ2-5, with a tentative D call TRBD2 (6 bases). The CDR3 is made up of 14 amino acids. The V and J ends lost 4 bases and 0 bases respectively, with 9 bases between them. CDR1 is SGHDN and CDR2 is FVKESK in the germline V gene. The CDR3 spells CASSRGVYQETQYF. For the CDR3, the DNA is TGTGCCAGCAGCCGGGGGGTCTACCAAGAGACCCAGTACTTC.

The chain carries TRBV4-1 and TRBJ2-5; 10 positions agree with TRBD2. This CDR3 has 14 amino acids. Germline CDR1 is MGHRA and CDR2 is YSYEKL. V lost 4 bases, J lost 2 bases, and 1 base stayed unmatched. The CDR3 spells CASSRTSGQETQYF. The CDR3 DNA reads TGCGCCAGCAGCCGGACTAGCGGACAAGAGACCCAGTACTTC.

The V call is TRBV2, the J call TRBJ2-2, with 7 bases identical to TRBD1. The junction had 7 bases not matched to a gene; V was cut back by 6 bases and J by 0 bases. CDR1 SNHLY and CDR2 FYNNEI come from the germline V gene. The CDR3 length is 16 residues. The CDR3 nucleotides are TGTGCCAGCAGCCCGGGACAGACCGCGAACACCGGGGAGCTGTTTTTT. Amino acid sequence: CASSPGQTANTGELFF.

This clone was detected many times. The CDR3 is CASSSSGINQPQHF. As DNA, the CDR3 is TGTGCCAGCAGTTCCTCGGGTATCAATCAGCCCCAGCATTTT. This sequence joins TRBV28 and TRBJ1-5; D remains ambiguous. Trimming removed 4 bases at V and 3 bases at J, with 10 bases between. The germline gives CDR1 MDHEN, CDR2 SYDVKM. This CDR3 is built from 14 residues. The whole variable domain, remainder taken from reference TRBV28 and TRBJ1-5, is DVKVTQSSRYLVKRTGEKVFLECVQDMDHENMFWYRQDPGLGLRLIYFSYDVKMKEKGDIPEGYSVSREKKERFSLILESASTNQTSMYLCASSSSGINQPQHFGDGTRLSIL.

This chain uses TRBV27 with TRBJ1-3; weak D call: TRBD1 (6 bases). The CDR3 loop spans 15 amino acids. Deletions cut 5 bases from V and 1 base from J, with 12 bases between. Germline V gene sequence: CDR1 MNHEY, CDR2 SMNVEV (reference sequence). The CDR3, as DNA: TGTGCCAGCAGTCCCTCAGGGGTTTCTGGAAACACCATATATTTT. This gives the protein CASSPSGVSGNTIYF.

This sequence joins TRBV18 and TRBJ1-2; TRBD1 aligns across 7 bases. The CDR3 is made up of 13 amino acids. The ends lost 5 bases at V and 6 bases at J; junction bases unmatched: 6. The germline CDR1 and CDR2 sequences are KGHSH and LQKENI. CDR3 coding DNA: TGTGCCAGCTCAGAGGACAGGCTCCATGGCTACACCTTC. It is translated as CASSEDRLHGYTF.

The gene calls are TRBV3-1 (or the pseudogene TRBV3-2) and TRBJ2-7; TRBD1 matches at 7 bases. The CDR3 contains 14 residues. Germline loops: CDR1 LGHDT, CDR2 YNNKEL (reference sequence). J was trimmed by 4 bases and V by 1 base; bases with no gene match: 4. The CDR3 DNA reads TGTGCCAGCAGCCAAGGAGGGGGCCCGTACGAGCAGTACTTC. Translated: CASSQGGGPYEQYF.

This clone was detected only a few times. The rearrangement joins TRBV4-1 to TRBJ1-1, with 8 bases aligning to TRBD1. The CDR3 totals 15 residues. V shed 4 bases and J 1 base; nucleotides not matched to a gene: 5. Germline CDR1 is MGHRA and CDR2 is YSYEKL. CDR3 loop: CASSPRGLGNTEAFF. CDR3 coding DNA: TGCGCCAGCAGCCCCAGGGGGCTGGGGAACACTGAAGCTTTCTTT.

J is TRBJ2-3 and V is TRBV3-1 (or the pseudogene TRBV3-2); D perhaps matches TRBD1 (5 bases). Deletions cut 6 bases from V and 0 bases from J, with 19 bases between. Germline assignment: CDR1 LGHDT and CDR2 YNNKEL (reference sequence). The CDR3 is 17 residues long. The CDR3 DNA reads as TGTGCCAGCAGGGGAAGGGGTTTCTCTGCTAGCACAGATACGCAGTATTTT. It translates to CASRGRGFSASTDTQYF.

This clone appeared once. V and J are TRBV6-6 and TRBJ1-5, with D maybe TRBD1 (5 bases). V lost 5 bases, J lost 0 bases, and 26 bases lay in between. The CDR3 length is 20 residues. Germline CDR1 and CDR2: MNHNY and SVGAGI (reference sequence). CDR3 sequence reads: CASSPTQGTGRTHSNQPQHF. The CDR3, as DNA: TGTGCCAGCAGTCCAACTCAGGGAACAGGTCGCACCCATAGCAATCAGCCCCAGCATTTT.

The V and J genes are TRBV24-1 and TRBJ2-3; unclear D gene. The germline V gene has CDR1 KGHDR and CDR2 SFDVKD. There are 13 residues in the CDR3. The V end lost 4 bases, the J end lost 2 bases, and 6 bases lay between the germline ends. The CDR3 reads CATSDLFTDTQYF. CDR3 coding DNA: TGTGCCACCAGTGACCTTTTCACAGATACGCAGTATTTT.

The chain has TRBV13 and TRBJ2-7; 7 bases are a match to TRBD2. CDR1 is PRHDT, CDR2 FYEKMQ, per germline (reference sequence). This CDR3 region has 18 residues. V trimming: 7 bases; J trimming: 2 bases; junction bases outside the gene matches: 20. CDR3 region: CASTPRGGPRTSTYEQYF. The CDR3 DNA follows: TGTGCCAGCACCCCAAGGGGCGGGCCCAGGACTAGTACCTACGAGCAGTACTTC.

This sequence joins TRBV5-5 and TRBJ1-2; D call uncertain. Germline V gene data show CDR1 as SGHKS and CDR2 as YYEKEE (reference sequence). Trimming shortened V by 0 bases and J by 4 bases, and 10 bases separated the two germline ends. This CDR3 has 14 amino acids. This CDR3 is CASSLDSGLYGYTF. As DNA, the CDR3 is TGTGCCAGCAGCTTGGATTCAGGCCTCTATGGCTACACCTTC.

This clone was recorded a few times. The chain couples TRBV6-5 to TRBJ1-1; possible D gene TRBD1, 6 bases. Looked up from germline, CDR1 is MNHEY and CDR2 is SVGAGI. Trimming removed 3 bases from V and 5 bases from J, with 13 bases in between. The CDR3 totals 14 residues. This CDR3 is CASSYLRGWTEAFF. The CDR3 coding sequence is TGTGCCAGCAGTTATCTTAGGGGGTGGACTGAAGCTTTCTTT.

This clone was detected once. The chain links TRBV19 to TRBJ2-5; D perhaps matches TRBD2 (6 bases). The CDR3 has 13 residues. CDR1 and CDR2 from the germline V gene are LNHDA and SQIVND (reference sequence). Trimming removed 3 bases from V and 2 bases from J, with 7 bases in between. The CDR3 loop reads CASSMGRQETQYF. The CDR3 coding sequence is TGTGCCAGTAGTATGGGGAGGCAAGAGACCCAGTACTTC. Full variable domain (outside the CDR3, taken from reference TRBV19 and TRBJ2-5): DGGITQSPKYLFRKEGQNVTLSCEQNLNHDAMYWYRQDPGQGLRLIYYSQIVNDFQKGDIAEGYSVSREKKESFPLTVTSAQKNPTAFYLCASSMGRQETQYFGPGTRLLVL.

V is TRBV5-4 and J is TRBJ2-3; D is possibly TRBD2 (6 bases). V lost 4 bases to trimming and J lost 5 bases, with 11 bases between them. Looked up from germline, CDR1 is SGHNT and CDR2 is YYREEE (reference sequence). CDR3 length equals 13 residues. The CDR3: CASSPPGVDTQYF. The CDR3 DNA sequence: TGTGCCAGCAGCCCCCCGGGAGTAGATACGCAGTATTTT.

The chain combines TRBV30 with TRBJ2-1; tentatively, D is TRBD1 (5 bases). CDR1 is GTSNPN and CDR2 is SVGIG in the germline V gene (reference sequence). This CDR3 region has 15 residues. V gave up 8 bases and J gave up 7 bases, with 24 bases separating them. As DNA, the CDR3 is TGTGCCGCAGTTGCGAAGGGGATCCCTACAAATGAGCAGTTCTTC. This sequence encodes CAAVAKGIPTNEQFF.

The chain couples TRBV9 to TRBJ1-1; TRBD1 matches at 9 bases. The CDR3 runs 14 residues. V lost 4 bases, J lost 6 bases, and 7 bases stayed unmatched. CDR1 and CDR2 from the germline V gene are SGDLS and YYNGEE. In nucleotides, the CDR3 is TGTGCCAGCAGCAGACAGGGGGTATTCTCTGAAGCTTTCTTT. Residues: CASSRQGVFSEAFF.

The CDR3 protein is CASSKTSPNTEAFF. The DNA of the CDR3 is TGTGCCAGCAGCAAAACGAGCCCGAACACTGAAGCTTTCTTT. The chain has TRBV6-5 and TRBJ1-1; no reliable D call. Trimming removed 6 bases at V and 1 base at J, with 12 bases between. The CDR3 consists of 14 residues. Germline CDR1 is MNHEY and CDR2 is SVGAGI.

This rearrangement joins TRBV7-2 to TRBJ1-5, with TRBD1 identical over 9 bases. Per the germline V gene, CDR1 is SGHTA and CDR2 is FQGNSA. The CDR3 spans 17 residues. With V trimmed by 5 bases and J by 4 bases, 12 bases remained unmatched. CDR3 in amino acids: CASSTRTGEDWNQPQHF. The CDR3 DNA sequence: TGTGCCAGCAGCACCCGGACAGGGGAGGATTGGAATCAGCCCCAGCATTTT.

Concerning this clone: At one boundary the junction diverges from the germline segment, which might be a read error. The V gene is TRBV5-1, the J gene TRBJ1-1, with 8 bases matching TRBD1. From germline, CDR1 is SGHRS and CDR2 YFSETQ. The CDR3 has 13 residues. CDR3 amino acids: CASTLTGVTEAFF. CDR3 sequence (DNA): TGCGCCAGCACCTTGACAGGGGTCACTGAAGCTTTCTTT.